This TCR beta chain was sequenced during a study of cytomegalovirus exposure and HLA in healthy donors. Across the whole study: The 120 or so validation repertoires, a later analysis reported, used the same platform as the approximately 670 first-cohort repertoires.

Germline CDR1 MNHNS, CDR2 SASEGT. The CDR3 totals 15 residues. V was clipped by 5 bases and J by 2 bases; unmatched bases: 3. Donors were drawn from the approximately 120-subject validation cohort, separate from the roughly 700-subject first cohort. Some clones are missing from TCRdb's copy, which holds only in-frame ones; the method was immunoSEQ multiplex PCR. Among about 150,000 clones listed, around nine tenths were seen once. About this clone itself: Its specificity is unknown.

Whole-study findings and limits: According to a subsequent analysis, TCR clusters from the first cohort were inclined to appear together in the 120 or so validation repertoires.

Material for sequencing was PBMCs. This chain uses TRBV6-1 with TRBJ2-2; TRBD1 aligns across 9 bases. The sequence was obtained from a woman aged 18-35 years in good health and CMV-seropositive. In nucleotides, the CDR3 is TGTGCCAGCAGTAGGACAGGGGAAAACACCGGGGAGCTGTTTTTT. Translating gives CASSRTGENTGELFF.